The 11 T cell receptor beta chains presented below share a single source sample, sequenced in a study of cytomegalovirus exposure and HLA in healthy donors. The PCR made use of 60 Vbeta and 13 Jbeta primers. Libraries were prepared by immunoSEQ multiplex PCR; TCRdb keeps only in-frame clonotypes and omits some of them. This table holds around 140,000 clones, approximately 80% found once. Sequenced input: PBMCs. The origin of the receptors is a male donor in good health and CMV-seronegative.

This clone was seen only a few times. The chain carries TRBV19 and TRBJ2-7; D might be TRBD2 (6 bases). The V end lost 3 bases, the J end lost 4 bases, and 10 bases lay between the germline ends. The CDR3 is made up of 13 amino acids. Per germline, CDR1 LNHDA and CDR2 SQIVND (reference sequence). CDR3 DNA sequence: TGTGCCAGTAGTATCGAGGGACTTTACGAGCAGTACTTC. It codes for CASSIEGLYEQYF.

A single count supports this clone. CDR3 in amino acids: CSVEAMGGGPGNEQFF. CDR3 DNA: TGCAGCGTTGAAGCGATGGGGGGAGGGCCCGGGAATGAGCAGTTCTTC. The chain employs TRBV29-1 and TRBJ2-1; 7 nucleotides match TRBD2. The germline gives CDR1 SQVTM, CDR2 ANQGSEA. This CDR3 spans 16 amino acids. V gave up 1 base and J gave up 7 bases; unmatched junction bases: 13.

The chain joins TRBV11-3 to TRBJ2-7; D gene ambiguous. The CDR3 extends over 13 amino acids. V lost 1 base and J lost 3, with 7 bases in between. The V gene's germline CDR1 is SGHNT and CDR2 YENEEA. The CDR3 region has the DNA TGTGCCAGCAGCTTAGGGGCGAGCTACGAGCAGTACTTC. Residues: CASSLGASYEQYF.

The chain has TRBV27 and TRBJ2-1; 13 bases match TRBD2. Germline values: CDR1 MNHEY, CDR2 SMNVEV (reference sequence). V was clipped by 6 bases and J by 4 bases; unmatched bases: 6. CDR3 size: 16 residues. Here the CDR3 DNA reads TGTGCCAGCAGCCCCTTGACTAGCGGGGGGTACAATGAGCAGTTCTTC. Translated: CASSPLTSGGYNEQFF.

This sequence joins TRBV5-1 and TRBJ2-4; D perhaps matches TRBD1 (5 bases). The CDR3 length is 15 residues. V lost 0 bases, J lost 4 bases, and 11 bases lay in between. Per germline, CDR1 SGHRS and CDR2 YFSETQ. The CDR3 is CASSLAAGPKNIQYF. CDR3 coding DNA: TGCGCCAGCAGCTTGGCGGCAGGGCCAAAAAACATTCAGTACTTC.

V gene TRBV7-6 combines with J gene TRBJ2-3, with D perhaps TRBD2 (6 bases). Deletions cut 0 bases from V and 4 bases from J, with 8 bases between. CDR3 length: 14 residues. The V gene's germline CDR1 is SGHVS and CDR2 FNYEAQ. This CDR3 reads CASSLADYPDTQYF. CDR3 in DNA: TGTGCCAGCAGCTTAGCGGACTACCCAGATACGCAGTATTTT.

This clone was seen more than once but under ten times. The V call is TRBV7-9, the J call TRBJ1-2; 8 bases are shared with TRBD1. The V gene's germline CDR1 is SEHNR and CDR2 FQNEAQ (reference sequence). CDR3 length: 14 residues. J gave up 4 bases and V 6 bases, and 7 bases lay outside the gene matches. The CDR3 nucleotides read TGTGCCAGCAGGAGGGGACAGGAGACCTATGGCTACACCTTC. Translation gives CASRRGQETYGYTF.

This chain links TRBV5-6 with TRBJ2-3, with a possible D match to TRBD1 (5 bases). V was cut by 3 bases and J by 2 bases, with 13 bases left in between. Germline lookup yields CDR1 SGHDT and CDR2 YYEEEE. CDR3 length equals 15 residues. As DNA, the CDR3 is TGTGCCAGCAGCTACACAGGTATAAACACAGATACGCAGTATTTT. Its protein product is CASSYTGINTDTQYF.

The count of this clone is one. This rearrangement joins TRBV5-1 to TRBJ2-7; 9 nucleotides match TRBD1. The CDR3 runs to 14 residues. In germline, CDR1 is SGHRS, CDR2 YFSETQ. The V and J ends lost 0 bases and 6 bases, in that order; junction bases with no gene match: 4. The CDR3 bases are TGCGCCAGCAGCTTGGGACAGGGGGAGTCCGAGCAGTACTTC. Its translation is CASSLGQGESEQYF.

About this clone: The germline gene is not matched at one end of the junction; a read error may be the cause. The same CDR3 arises from other DNA sequences in this sample as well. CDR3 coding DNA: TGTGCCAGCAGCATCAAGGACAGGGCCACCGGGGAGCTGTTCTTT. This gives the protein CASSIKDRATGELFF. The J gene is TRBJ2-2, the V gene TRBV7-9; 8 positions agree with TRBD1. The CDR3 sequence is 15 residues long. Germline V CDR1 and CDR2: SEHNR, FQNEAQ (reference sequence).

CDR3 in DNA: TGTGCCAGCAGCTTCGTCTTTTACGAGCAGTACTTC. Translation: CASSFVFYEQYF. The chain employs TRBV7-9 and TRBJ2-7; D uncertain. The ends were cut back, 3 bases at V and 4 bases at J, with 7 bases in the middle. The V gene's germline CDR1 is SEHNR and CDR2 FQNEAQ (reference sequence). The CDR3 is 12 residues long.